The rows below give T cell receptor beta chains drawn from one sample of a study of beta chain features in type 1 diabetes. Sequenced by immunoSEQ multiplex PCR; TCRdb stores in-frame clones only, minus some. The sample carries about 900,000 clones, roughly a sixth recorded once. The source material was naive CD4+ T cells from blood. The origin of the receptors is a young woman in good health. CDR3s include the opening cysteine and the closing phenylalanine or tryptophan. A D gene is named only where the DNA matches it firmly. Where a row states a size, it is once, few, many or the class of an expanded clone; other rows omit it.

V gene	J gene	clone size	D gene	CDR3 length	CDR3 protein	CDR3 DNA
TRBV15	TRBJ1-2	few	-	15	CATSIDRTAPPGYTF	TGTGCCACCAGCATAGACAGGACCGCTCCCCCTGGCTACACCTTC
TRBV6-6	TRBJ2-2	-	TRBD1	14	CAISGQGVAGELFF	TGTGCCATATCGGGACAGGGGGTAGCCGGGGAGCTGTTTTTT
TRBV7-2	TRBJ1-2	few	-	15	CASSYNRNRRDGYTF	TGTGCCAGCAGCTACAATCGGAATCGTCGGGATGGCTACACCTTC
TRBV11-2	TRBJ2-7	-	-	15	CASSFGYDITYEQYF	TGTGCCAGCAGCTTCGGTTACGACATCACCTACGAGCAGTACTTC
TRBV4-3	TRBJ1-1	few	-	15	CASSQEWGRDTEAFF	TGCGCCAGCAGCCAAGAATGGGGCAGAGACACTGAAGCTTTCTTT
TRBV6-5	TRBJ2-7	-	-	14	CASSPLSGEREQYF	TGTGCCAGCAGCCCCCTTTCGGGGGAGCGGGAGCAGTACTTC
TRBV4-3	TRBJ1-3	few	TRBD1	15	CASSQYRGFGNTIYF	TGCGCCAGCAGCCAATACAGGGGGTTTGGAAACACCATATATTTT
TRBV7-9	TRBJ2-7	-	-	15	CASSPPTSGGYEQYF	TGTGCCAGCAGCCCGCCAACGAGCGGTGGATACGAGCAGTACTTC
TRBV7-8	TRBJ2-2	-	-	17	CASSLVGTMINTGELFF	TGTGCCAGCAGCTTAGTTGGGACCATGATTAACACCGGGGAGCTGTTTTTT
TRBV5-1	TRBJ2-7	few	TRBD1	14	CASSGTGRPYEQYF	TGCGCCAGCAGCGGGACAGGTAGGCCCTACGAGCAGTACTTC
TRBV20-1	TRBJ1-1	few	-	10	CSAPAGEAFF	TGCAGTGCCCCCGCCGGCGAAGCTTTCTTT
TRBV5-1	TRBJ2-1	-	-	16	CASSVSGDSSYNEQFF	TGCGCCAGCAGCGTTAGCGGAGACAGCTCCTACAATGAGCAGTTCTTC
TRBV6-5	TRBJ2-3	-	-	16	CASSYSADPSTDTQYF	TGTGCCAGCAGTTACTCGGCGGATCCAAGCACAGATACGCAGTATTTT
TRBV7-8	TRBJ2-5	-	-	13	CASSTSRQETQYF	TGTGCCAGCAGCACATCTAGGCAAGAGACCCAGTACTTC
TRBV4-3	TRBJ2-1	few	-	17	CASSQVWGLAGYNEQFF	TGCGCCAGCAGCCAAGTCTGGGGTCTAGCAGGTTACAATGAGCAGTTCTTC
TRBV18	TRBJ2-5	-	-	14	CASSGMGRQETQYF	TGTGCCAGCTCAGGGATGGGCAGGCAAGAGACCCAGTACTTC
TRBV6-6	TRBJ1-1	-	-	13	CASSSRDGTEAFF	TGTGCCAGCAGTTCCCGGGATGGGACTGAAGCTTTCTTT
TRBV25-1	TRBJ2-5	once	-	11	CASQARETQYF	TGTGCCAGCCAAGCACGAGAGACCCAGTACTTC
TRBV25-1	TRBJ2-1	-	-	11	CASSGAGEQFF	TGTGCCAGCAGTGGAGCGGGTGAGCAGTTCTTC
TRBV29-1	TRBJ2-1	few	-	14	CSVEKGVGYNEQFF	TGCAGCGTTGAGAAGGGAGTCGGCTACAATGAGCAGTTCTTC
TRBV7-9	TRBJ2-7	-	TRBD2	14	CASSSWGGDYEQYF	TGTGCCAGCTCCTCGTGGGGAGGGGACTACGAGCAGTACTTC
TRBV7-8	TRBJ1-4	-	-	15	CASSLEWAMDEKLFF	TGTGCCAGCAGCCTAGAATGGGCGATGGATGAAAAACTGTTTTTT
TRBV4-3	TRBJ2-3	-	-	17	CASSQDSLGSSTDTQYF	TGCGCCAGCAGCCAAGATAGTCTTGGCTCTAGCACAGATACGCAGTATTTT
TRBV5-1	TRBJ2-2	-	TRBD2	15	CASRAPGLASGELFF	TGCGCCAGCAGAGCCCCGGGACTAGCGTCCGGGGAGCTGTTTTTT
TRBV6-5	TRBJ2-3	few	-	15	CASSPTRFYTDTQYF	TGTGCCAGCAGTCCGACCAGATTCTACACAGATACGCAGTATTTT
TRBV7-2	TRBJ2-7	-	TRBD2	15	CASSLGGGPWHEQYF	TGTGCCAGCAGCTTAGGGGGAGGGCCTTGGCACGAGCAGTACTTC
TRBV29-1	TRBJ1-5	-	TRBD1	13	CSVVGGGHQPQHF	TGCAGCGTTGTGGGAGGGGGCCATCAGCCCCAGCATTTT
TRBV7-2	TRBJ2-6	-	-	16	CASSLVVNSGANVLTF	TGTGCCAGCAGCTTAGTAGTAAACTCTGGGGCCAACGTCCTGACTTTC
TRBV6-5	TRBJ2-5	few	-	11	CASSYEETQYF	TGTGCCAGCAGTTACGAAGAGACCCAGTACTTC
TRBV6-5	TRBJ2-5	-	TRBD1	15	CASSHRQGGRETQYF	TGTGCCAGCAGTCACCGACAGGGGGGAAGAGAGACCCAGTACTTC
TRBV6-6	TRBJ2-5	few	TRBD2	16	CASSYGVAGVRETQYF	TGTGCCAGCAGTTACGGGGTAGCGGGAGTCCGGGAGACCCAGTACTTC
TRBV5-1	TRBJ1-1	few	TRBD1	13	CASSAGQPSEAFF	TGCGCCAGCAGCGCGGGACAGCCGTCTGAAGCTTTCTTT
TRBV7-2	TRBJ2-7	few	-	16	CASSLVGGVTDYEQYF	TGTGCCAGCAGCTTAGTTGGGGGTGTGACGGACTACGAGCAGTACTTC
TRBV11-1	TRBJ2-7	-	-	13	CASSLAGYDEQYF	TGTGCCAGCAGCTTAGCGGGTTACGACGAGCAGTACTTC
TRBV18	TRBJ2-7	-	TRBD2	16	CASSPRSGSGAYEQYF	TGTGCCAGCTCACCAAGGTCTGGTAGCGGGGCGTACGAGCAGTACTTC
TRBV7-3	TRBJ2-2	few	-	15	CASSLTRENTGELFF	TGTGCCAGCAGCTTAACCCGGGAGAACACCGGGGAGCTGTTTTTT
TRBV11-2	TRBJ2-1	few	-	15	CASSPASAGYNEQFF	TGTGCCAGCAGCCCCGCGTCCGCTGGTTACAATGAGCAGTTCTTC
TRBV19	TRBJ2-7	-	-	14	CASSIGTGTYEQYF	TGTGCCAGTAGTATAGGTACCGGAACCTACGAGCAGTACTTC
TRBV28	TRBJ1-5	few	-	12	CASNDLNQPQHF	TGTGCCAGCAACGACCTTAATCAGCCCCAGCATTTT
TRBV6-1	TRBJ1-5	few	-	14	CASSEAGGWQPQHF	TGTGCCAGCAGTGAAGCAGGAGGGTGGCAGCCCCAGCATTTT
TRBV9	TRBJ2-1	-	TRBD2	16	CASSVGGGRAGDEQFF	TGTGCCAGCAGCGTAGGGGGCGGGAGGGCTGGCGATGAGCAGTTCTTC
TRBV28	TRBJ2-7	-	-	14	CASSLEQEPYEQYF	TGTGCCAGCAGTTTAGAACAGGAACCCTACGAGCAGTACTTC
TRBV6-5	TRBJ2-3	few	TRBD1	14	CASRRQGGTDTQYF	TGTGCCAGCAGGCGGCAGGGGGGCACAGATACGCAGTATTTT
TRBV20-1	TRBJ2-7	few	-	11	CSARGPYEQYF	TGCAGTGCTAGGGGCCCTTACGAGCAGTACTTC
TRBV5-1	TRBJ1-4	-	-	17	CASSSGSSGSDLEKLFF	TGCGCCAGCAGCTCCGGAAGTTCTGGGTCCGATCTTGAAAAACTGTTTTTT
TRBV28	TRBJ1-1	-	-	15	CASSFVHRVAAEAFF	TGTGCCAGCAGTTTTGTTCACAGGGTTGCGGCTGAAGCTTTCTTT
TRBV10-2	TRBJ2-7	few	-	13	CASSRDQPYEQYF	TGCGCCAGCAGCCGGGACCAACCCTACGAGCAGTACTTC
TRBV5-4	TRBJ2-4	few	TRBD1	13	CASSPGQENIQYF	TGTGCCAGCAGCCCGGGACAGGAAAACATTCAGTACTTC
TRBV7-2	TRBJ2-3	few	-	12	CASSFGGGAQYF	TGTGCCAGCAGCTTCGGGGGTGGGGCGCAGTATTTT
TRBV6-6	TRBJ2-1	-	TRBD2	12	CASSYSPGTKIF	TGTGCCAGCAGTTACTCCCCCGGGACTAAAATCTTC
TRBV5-4	TRBJ2-3	-	TRBD2	16	CASSLTRAGGIDTQYF	TGTGCCAGCAGCTTAACTAGGGCGGGAGGAATCGATACGCAGTATTTT
TRBV14	TRBJ2-3	few	-	16	CASSPLAGASTDTQYF	TGTGCCAGCAGCCCCCTGGCAGGGGCAAGCACAGATACGCAGTATTTT
TRBV6-6	TRBJ1-5	-	-	15	CASSYSGISNQPQHF	TGTGCCAGCAGTTACTCAGGGATTAGCAATCAGCCCCAGCATTTT